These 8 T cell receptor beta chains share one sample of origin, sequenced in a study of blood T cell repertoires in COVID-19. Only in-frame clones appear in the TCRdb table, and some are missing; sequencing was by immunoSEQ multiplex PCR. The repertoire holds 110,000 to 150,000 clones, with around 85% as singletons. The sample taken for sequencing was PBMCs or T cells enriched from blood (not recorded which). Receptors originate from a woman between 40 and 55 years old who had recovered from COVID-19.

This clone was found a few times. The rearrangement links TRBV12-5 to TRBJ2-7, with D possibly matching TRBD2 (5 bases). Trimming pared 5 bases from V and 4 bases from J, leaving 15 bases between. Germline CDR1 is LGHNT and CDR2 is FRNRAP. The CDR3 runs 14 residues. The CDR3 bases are TGTGCTAGTGGTCTCGACACGGGATGGTACGAGCAGTACTTC. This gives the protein CASGLDTGWYEQYF.

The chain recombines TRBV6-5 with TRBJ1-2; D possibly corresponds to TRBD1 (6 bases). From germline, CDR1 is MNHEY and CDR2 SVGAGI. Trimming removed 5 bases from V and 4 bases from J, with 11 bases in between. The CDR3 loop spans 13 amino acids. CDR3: CASSPTGLYGYTF. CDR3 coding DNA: TGTGCCAGCAGTCCGACAGGTCTCTATGGCTACACCTTC.

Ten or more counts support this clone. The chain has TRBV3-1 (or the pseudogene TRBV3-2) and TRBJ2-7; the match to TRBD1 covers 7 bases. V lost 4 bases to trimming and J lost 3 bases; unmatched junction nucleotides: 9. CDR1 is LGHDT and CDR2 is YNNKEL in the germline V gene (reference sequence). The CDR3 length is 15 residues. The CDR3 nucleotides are TGTGCCAGCAGCCGACAGGGCGGGTCTTACTACGAGCAGTACTTC. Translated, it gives CASSRQGGSYYEQYF.

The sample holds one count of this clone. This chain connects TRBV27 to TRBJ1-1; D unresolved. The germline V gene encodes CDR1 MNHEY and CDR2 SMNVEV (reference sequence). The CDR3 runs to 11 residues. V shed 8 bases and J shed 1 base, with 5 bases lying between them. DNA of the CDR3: TGTGCCAGCCGGGGGAACACTGAAGCTTTCTTT. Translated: CASRGNTEAFF.

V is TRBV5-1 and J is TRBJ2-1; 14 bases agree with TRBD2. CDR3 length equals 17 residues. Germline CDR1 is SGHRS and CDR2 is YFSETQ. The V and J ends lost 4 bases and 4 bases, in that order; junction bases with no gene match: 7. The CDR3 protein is CASSTAGLAGEYNEQFF. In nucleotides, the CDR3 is TGCGCCAGCAGCACCGCGGGACTAGCGGGGGAGTACAATGAGCAGTTCTTC.

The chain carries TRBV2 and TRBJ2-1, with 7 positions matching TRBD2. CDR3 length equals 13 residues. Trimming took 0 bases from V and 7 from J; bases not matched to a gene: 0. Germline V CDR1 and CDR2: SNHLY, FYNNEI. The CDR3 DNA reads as TGTGCCAGCAGTGAAGCGGGGGGGAATGAGCAGTTCTTC. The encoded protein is CASSEAGGNEQFF.

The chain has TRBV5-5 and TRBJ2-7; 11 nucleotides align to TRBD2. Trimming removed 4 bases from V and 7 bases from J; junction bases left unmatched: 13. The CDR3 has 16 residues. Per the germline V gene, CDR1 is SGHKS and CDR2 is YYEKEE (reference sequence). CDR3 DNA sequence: TGTGCCAGCAGCCCTTATAGCGGGAGGGCCGGTGGGGAGCAGTACTTC. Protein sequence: CASSPYSGRAGGEQYF.

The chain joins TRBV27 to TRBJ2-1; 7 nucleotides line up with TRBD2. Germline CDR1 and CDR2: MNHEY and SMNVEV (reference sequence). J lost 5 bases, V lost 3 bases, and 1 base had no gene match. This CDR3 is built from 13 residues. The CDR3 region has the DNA TGTGCCAGCAGTTTTGGGGGGGACAATGAGCAGTTCTTC. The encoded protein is CASSFGGDNEQFF.